These 2 T cell receptor beta chains were sequenced from one sample in a study of CXCR3-negative and CXCR3-positive naive CD8 T cells. UMI labels and 5' RACE were used to prepare the TRB cDNA libraries. TCRdb reprocessed the 5' RACE reads and reports one entry per CDR3 protein, with no DNA. The table gives approximately 47,000 distinct CDR3 sequences; the top ten clones make up approximately 2.5% of it. The material sequenced was naive CXCR3- CD8+ T cells from blood. Subset of the sample: CD45RO-CCR7+CD27+CD95- naive CD8+ T cells lacking CXCR3 (TNR3-). These receptor sequences come from a human donor in good health. Some clones in this sample may be carry-over from other donors' samples.

This rearrangement joins TRBV6-2 or TRBV6-3 to TRBJ1-2; TCRdb designates TRBD1, a call that cannot be tested without DNA. CDR3 size: 17 residues. The germline CDR1 and CDR2 sequences are MNHEY and SVGEGT. CDR3 residues: CASSYEPTGTDLYGYTF.

V and J are TRBV7-9 and TRBJ1-4. The CDR3 spans 17 residues. Germline V lookup: CDR1 SEHNR, CDR2 FQNEAQ (reference sequence). The CDR3 loop reads CASSVEDGLGTNEKLFF.